This paragraph reports one T cell receptor beta chain. Antigen unknown. An end of the junction differs from the germline gene, which may be a read error. The CDR3 runs to 15 residues. Germline V gene lookup returns CDR1 MDHEN and CDR2 SYDVKM. This specimen belongs to a study of tumor-infiltrating lymphocytes in primary liver carcinoma. Turning to the study itself: Tumor stage was T1-T3 N0M0, and tumor size was about 4 to 11 cm across.

Taking 20-30 mg of unsorted bulk tissue, the authors co-extracted RNA and DNA. Points from the study as a whole: Only about 8-25% of top clones spanned all five tumor regions.

Total RNA amounting to 500 ng was the source from which TCR beta cDNA was made with a constant-region primer. Nested multiplex PCR, run for three rounds with slightly modified ARM-PCR, yielded TCR beta libraries. TRBV1-TRBV30 forward primers paired with a C-beta reverse primer drove the first two PCR rounds, about 11 cycles each. TCRdb itself ran the multiplex PCR reads through MiXCR, one entry per CDR3 protein. The table has about 100,000 distinct CDR3 sequences, 55% to 80% seen once. The V and J genes are TRBV28 and TRBJ2-1; D might be TRBD2 (6 bases). The clonotype comes from a woman aged 55-70 years with primary liver carcinoma and hepatitis B virus infection. Sequencing input: liver tumor tissue from sampling region 2. The subset here: tumor region T2, inferior pole. This CDR3 is CVSSSLARLGNEQFF. CDR3 DNA: TGTGTCAGCAGTTCCCTAGCGAGATTGGGCAACGAGCAGTTCTTC.